This T cell receptor beta chain was captured in a study of molecular identifiers for immune sequencing clone quantification. Source material for naive CD8 libraries was roughly 19,000 to 1,000,000 sorted cells, with 10%, 30% or 50% RNA. Trimming left V 2 bases short and J 2 bases short, with 16 bases between. The CDR3 spans 15 residues. Germline V CDR1 and CDR2: SQVTM, ANQGSEA. TCRdb processed the PCR reads anew with MiXCR; each CDR3 protein has one entry. Here the sample spans over 600,000 distinct CDR3 sequences, roughly 21% being singletons. This clonotype was detected many times. The source material was naive CD8+ T cells from blood, with Jurkat cell RNA spiked in. The subset denotes: FACS-sorted CD8+CD4-CCR7+CD45RA+ naive T cells. This TCR was sampled from a human donor in good health. Some libraries in this study had Jurkat cell RNA spiked in. V usage is TRBV29-1 and J usage is TRBJ2-7; tentative D call: TRBD2 (6 bases). The CDR3 here is CSVELVGTETYEQYF. The CDR3 DNA reads as TGCAGCGTTGAACTGGTGGGGACTGAGACCTACGAGCAGTACTTC.